This entry lists 26 T cell receptor beta chains sequenced from one sample in a study of regulatory T cells in long-lasting Graves disease. Noted time point: persistent/refractory GD, antithyroid drugs over 5 years with positive TRAb. Isolated PBMC RNA provided the starting material for the TCR library. Sequencing libraries for TCR beta were prepared with iRepertoire HTBI primers and Arm-PCR of CDR3 regions. TCRdb called the multiplex PCR reads again in MiXCR, with one record for every CDR3 protein. This sample has more than 350,000 distinct CDR3 sequences, with 21% found just once. The material sequenced was peripheral blood mononuclear cells (PBMCs), taken when the disease was refractory, from a patient treated with antithyroid drugs. Receptors originate from a female donor with Graves disease.

This clonotype was seen repeatedly, ten times or more. The V and J genes are TRBV6-1 and TRBJ1-1, with D perhaps TRBD1 (6 bases). This CDR3 comprises 11 residues. The germline V and J ends were trimmed by 6 bases and 6 bases, with 8 bases remaining between them. The V gene's germline CDR1 is MNHNS and CDR2 SASEGT. The chain's CDR3 is CASRRTAEAFF. The DNA of the CDR3 is TGTGCCAGCAGACGGACAGCTGAAGCTTTCTTT.

The rearrangement joins TRBV5-6 to TRBJ1-1; D is undetermined. V was cut by 0 bases and J by 0 bases, with 12 bases left in between. This CDR3 comprises 16 residues. Per the germline V gene, CDR1 is SGHDT and CDR2 is YYEEEE. CDR3: CASSLGVSNMNTEAFF. In nucleotides, the CDR3 is TGTGCCAGCAGCTTGGGGGTATCAAACATGAACACTGAAGCTTTCTTT.

This clonotype was found a few times. The chain carries TRBV9 and TRBJ1-2; no definite D call. The CDR3 has 15 residues. Germline-derived CDR1 and CDR2 are SGDLS and YYNGEE. V lost 2 bases to trimming and J lost 0 bases, with 11 bases between them. CDR3 nucleotides: TGTGCCAGCAGCGTTTGGGAACAAACTAACTATGGCTACACCTTC. It specifies CASSVWEQTNYGYTF. Together with reference TRBV9 and TRBJ1-2, the CDR3 gives the full variable domain: DSGVTQTPKHLITATGQRVTLRCSPRSGDLSVYWYQQSLDQGLQFLIQYYNGEERAKGNILERFSAQQFPDLHSELNLSSLELGDSALYFCASSVWEQTNYGYTFGSGTRLTVV.

The chain links TRBV19 to TRBJ2-1, with TRBD2 matching 8 bases. J lost 2 bases, V lost 1 base, and 1 base had no gene match. Germline V lookup: CDR1 LNHDA, CDR2 SQIVND (reference sequence). There are 15 residues in the CDR3. The CDR3 nucleotides are TGTGCCAGTAGTATAGCGGGAGGGACCTACAATGAGCAGTTCTTC. Amino acids: CASSIAGGTYNEQFF.

This clonotype was seen ten or more times. The chain links TRBV5-6 to TRBJ2-7; 8 nucleotides match TRBD2. CDR1 is SGHDT, CDR2 YYEEEE, per germline. V lost 0 bases, J lost 0 bases, and 5 bases stayed unmatched. The CDR3 length is 16 residues. The CDR3 loop is CASSLERAGDSYEQYF. The CDR3 region has the DNA TGTGCCAGCAGCTTGGAACGAGCGGGGGACTCCTACGAGCAGTACTTC.

Points on this clonotype: Since a much larger clone is just one base distant, this may be a read error. The chain joins TRBV12-3 or TRBV12-4 to TRBJ2-2; 12 nucleotides agree with TRBD2. CDR3 length equals 16 residues. Here the CDR3 DNA reads TGTGCCAGCATAGAAAGACTAGCGGGAGTTACCGAGGAGCTGTTTTTT. It is translated as CASIERLAGVTEELFF.

The rearrangement links TRBV28 to TRBJ2-5; 9 bases agree with TRBD2. This CDR3 has 20 residues. Germline V lookup: CDR1 MDHEN, CDR2 SYDVKM. J lost 1 base, V lost 4 bases, and 19 bases had no gene match. For the CDR3, the DNA is TGTGCCAGCAGTTACCCCCCCTCCGGCGGGGGGGGAGGAGGCCAAGAGACCCAGTACTTC. Translated: CASSYPPSGGGGGGQETQYF.

This chain uses TRBV19 with TRBJ1-5; D gene unclear. Trimming cost V 6 bases and J 0 bases, with 18 bases left between them. The CDR3 length is 17 residues. Germline CDR1 and CDR2: LNHDA and SQIVND (reference sequence). CDR3 nucleotide sequence: TGTGCCAGTAGCCCCCGGAAGGTGGAAAGTAGCAATCAGCCCCAGCATTTT. Encoded protein: CASSPRKVESSNQPQHF.

Concerning this clonotype: This could be a read error, since a much larger clone is one nucleotide away. This chain links TRBV10-3 with TRBJ2-7; 10 positions match TRBD2. There are 16 residues in the CDR3. Germline CDR1 is ENHRY and CDR2 is SYGVKD. The CDR3 DNA reads TGTGCCATCAGTGGGGGGGGGACTAGCGTTTTCTACGGGCAGTACTTC. This encodes CAISGGGTSVFYGQYF.

To note about this clonotype: A much more abundant neighbour one base away suggests this may be a read error. The CDR3 DNA follows: TGTGTCAGCACGGGACGGGAAGAGACCCAGTACTTC. Its translation is CVSTGREETQYF. V gene TRBV12-3 or TRBV12-4 combines with J gene TRBJ2-5; perhaps D is TRBD1 or TRBD2 (5 bases each). CDR3 length: 12 residues.

As concerns this clonotype: This may be a read error: a much more frequent sequence differs by one nucleotide. The J gene is TRBJ2-7, the V gene TRBV6-2 or TRBV6-3; TRBD2 aligns across 10 bases. The CDR3 runs to 16 residues. Germline V lookup: CDR1 MNHEY, CDR2 SVGEGT. The CDR3 DNA reads as TGTGTCAGCAGTTACTCCTCTAGCGGGAGAACGGTCGAGCAGTACTTC. This encodes CVSSYSSSGRTVEQYF.

This clonotype was detected many times. This sequence joins TRBV20-1 and TRBJ1-2, with TRBD1 matching over 8 bases. This CDR3 spans 15 amino acids. With V trimmed by 3 bases and J by 4 bases, 10 bases remained unmatched. Germline values: CDR1 DFQATT, CDR2 SNEGSKA (reference sequence). The CDR3 loop reads CSARRTGGTGYGYTF. CDR3 DNA sequence: TGCAGTGCTAGGCGGACAGGTGGGACAGGCTATGGCTACACCTTC.

This chain links TRBV6-5 with TRBJ2-3, with 7 bases matching TRBD2. Looked up from germline, CDR1 is MNHEY and CDR2 is SVGAGI. Trimming at V came to 0 bases and at J to 4 bases, leaving 16 bases not matched to a gene. This CDR3 is built from 19 residues. CDR3 sequence: CASSYSTSLAGTDSDTQYF. CDR3 coding DNA: TGTGCCAGCAGTTACTCGACATCATTAGCGGGTACCGACTCAGATACGCAGTATTTT.

The table lists this clonotype with many counts. The CDR3 bases are TGTGCCATCAGTGAGCTAAGCCCGAAGAACGAAAACATTCAGTACTTC. It yields the protein CAISELSPKNENIQYF. V and J are TRBV10-3 and TRBJ2-4; D call uncertain. The CDR3 is 16 residues long. Trimming removed 2 bases at V and 5 bases at J, with 16 bases between. The germline gives CDR1 ENHRY, CDR2 SYGVKD.

This clonotype came up many times. The chain carries TRBV12-3 or TRBV12-4 and TRBJ1-1; 10 nucleotides align to TRBD1. Losses at the gene ends were 2 bases for V and 1 base for J; bases not matched to a gene: 4. The CDR3 has 16 amino acids. This CDR3 reads CASSLTGQGPNTEAFF. CDR3 sequence (DNA): TGTGCCAGCAGTTTAACGGGACAGGGGCCGAACACTGAAGCTTTCTTT.

Ten or more counts support this clonotype. CDR3 in amino acids: CASSEVLDDYGYTF. The CDR3 nucleotides are TGTGCCAGCAGTGAAGTCCTTGACGACTATGGCTACACCTTC. The chain uses TRBV6-1 and TRBJ1-2; D not certain. The CDR3 loop spans 14 amino acids. Germline lookup yields CDR1 MNHNS and CDR2 SASEGT. The germline V and J ends were trimmed by 1 base and 3 bases, with 9 bases remaining between them.

This clonotype was observed a few times. The V call is TRBV30, the J call TRBJ2-2; 11 bases align to TRBD2. Trimming took 1 base from V and 7 from J; bases not matched to a gene: 5. Germline assignment: CDR1 GTSNPN and CDR2 SVGIG (reference sequence). CDR3 length equals 15 residues. CDR3 nucleotides: TGTGCCTGGAGTGAACTAGCGGGAGCGGTCGGGGAGCTGTTTTTT. It specifies CAWSELAGAVGELFF.

This chain joins TRBV20-1 and TRBJ1-5, with D possibly matching TRBD1 (6 bases). Germline V gene lookup returns CDR1 DFQATT and CDR2 SNEGSKA (reference sequence). V gave up 5 bases and J gave up 0 bases, with 11 bases separating them. CDR3 size: 14 residues. Here the CDR3 DNA reads TGCAGTGCTTTTGACAGGAATAGCAATCAGCCCCAGCATTTT. This gives the protein CSAFDRNSNQPQHF.

The chain is built from TRBV5-1 and TRBJ1-5; D is undetermined. Trimming cost V 2 bases and J 5 bases, with 11 bases left between them. The V gene's germline CDR1 is SGHRS and CDR2 YFSETQ. This CDR3 is 14 amino acids long. CDR3 bases: TGCGCCAGCAGCTTATCCGGGGTGGATCAGCCCCAGCATTTT. It specifies CASSLSGVDQPQHF.

This clonotype occurred many times. V and J are TRBV6-1 and TRBJ1-1; D gene unclear. CDR3 size: 12 residues. Germline V gives CDR1 MNHNS, CDR2 SASEGT. V was trimmed by 6 bases and J by 7 bases, leaving 12 bases between them. The CDR3 sequence is CASSPFEREAFF. DNA for the CDR3: TGTGCCAGCAGCCCATTCGAGCGTGAAGCTTTCTTT.

This clonotype was picked up many times. This sequence joins TRBV12-3 or TRBV12-4 and TRBJ1-1, with a weak D call TRBD1 (5 bases). The CDR3 is 13 amino acids. V was shortened by 8 bases and J by 0 bases, with 10 bases between the two germline ends. The DNA of the CDR3 is TGTGCCAGCGGTCAGACAGTGAACACTGAAGCTTTCTTT. This encodes CASGQTVNTEAFF.

The chain uses TRBV5-1 and TRBJ2-2, with D tentatively TRBD2 (7 bases). This CDR3 region has 15 residues. The germline V and J ends were trimmed by 4 bases and 6 bases, with 16 bases remaining between them. Germline CDR1 and CDR2: SGHRS and YFSETQ. The CDR3 loop is CASSRGAQDAGELFF. The CDR3 region has the DNA TGCGCCAGCAGCCGGGGGGCTCAGGACGCCGGGGAGCTGTTTTTT.

J is TRBJ1-2 and V is TRBV29-1; D gene ambiguous. CDR1 is SQVTM, CDR2 ANQGSEA, per germline. The CDR3 has 13 amino acids. V shed 6 bases and J shed 1 base, with 12 bases lying between them. CDR3 sequence: CSVARELNYGYTF. CDR3 sequence (DNA): TGCAGCGTCGCCCGGGAGCTTAACTATGGCTACACCTTC.

This clonotype came up a few times. The rearrangement links TRBV5-5 to TRBJ1-1; D not resolved. Germline V CDR1 and CDR2: SGHKS, YYEKEE (reference sequence). V was clipped by 5 bases and J by 1 base, with 18 bases between them. This CDR3 region has 16 residues. Written as DNA, the CDR3 is TGTGCCAGCAGTTCCCGACGCGGTTCTAAGAACACTGAAGCTTTCTTT. Its translation: CASSSRRGSKNTEAFF.

This clonotype was detected many times. The gene calls are TRBV3-1 and TRBJ1-1; TRBD1 agrees at 8 bases. The CDR3 has 15 residues. Losses at the gene ends were 1 base for V and 5 bases for J; bases not matched to a gene: 6. In germline, CDR1 is LGHDT, CDR2 YNNKEL (reference sequence). The CDR3 nucleotides are TGTGCCAGCAGCCAAGGGGACAGGCTCGGAACTGAAGCTTTCTTT. It encodes CASSQGDRLGTEAFF.

This clonotype turned up a few times. This chain uses TRBV9 with TRBJ1-4, with 7 nucleotides matching TRBD1. Germline CDR1 reads SGDLS; CDR2 reads YYNGEE. Trimming at V came to 4 bases and at J to 6 bases, leaving 9 bases not matched to a gene. The CDR3 contains 15 residues. The CDR3 coding sequence is TGTGCCAGCAGCCCTACGACAGGGAGTGATGAAAAACTGTTTTTT. Its translation: CASSPTTGSDEKLFF.